Listed below are T cell receptor beta chains from one sample, sequenced in a study of OX40 agonist ivuxolimab in advanced cancers. The protocol was immunoSEQ multiplex PCR, while the TCRdb copy is restricted to in-frame clones and leaves out a portion. The table shows about 82,000 clones, with approximately 90% occurring only once. Material: CD4+ or CD8+ T cells sorted from blood, obtained in a trial of the OX40 agonist ivuxolimab. These TCRs come from an adult with an advanced solid tumor such as melanoma, head and neck, liver or kidney cancer. The CDR3 runs from the conserved cysteine through the conserved F or W. The D gene is left open where the match is weak. Size values are once, few and many counts, or a class for expanded clones, and some rows have none.

J gene	V gene	D gene	clone size	CDR3 protein	CDR3 DNA
TRBJ1-5	TRBV9	TRBD1	-	CASSWTGTDQPQHF	TGTGCCAGCAGCTGGACAGGGACGGATCAGCCCCAGCATTTT
TRBJ2-5	TRBV6-6	-	-	CASSYAGGRETQYF	TGTGCCAGCAGTTACGCCGGGGGCAGGGAGACCCAGTACTTC
TRBJ2-1	TRBV12-5	-	-	CASGATSNEQFF	TGTGCTAGTGGTGCGACATCTAATGAGCAGTTCTTC
TRBJ1-2	TRBV2	TRBD1	once	CASSIGQGRGYTF	TGTGCCAGCAGCATCGGACAGGGTCGTGGCTACACCTTC
TRBJ2-2	TRBV10-3	TRBD2	-	CAIREGLAGGELFF	TGTGCCATCAGAGAAGGACTAGCGGGCGGGGAGCTGTTTTTT
TRBJ2-7	TRBV5-1	-	-	CASSRDRSSYEQYF	TGCGCCAGCAGCCGGGACCGGAGCTCCTACGAGCAGTACTTC
TRBJ2-7	TRBV6-4	-	-	CASKGNGPVYEQYF	TGTGCCAGCAAAGGTAACGGCCCGGTCTACGAGCAGTACTTC
TRBJ2-2	TRBV7-9	-	-	CASSLYTGELFF	TGTGCCAGCAGCCTTTACACCGGGGAGCTGTTTTTT
TRBJ2-3	TRBV6-5	TRBD2	-	CASRRLAGDTQYF	TGTGCCAGCAGACGACTAGCGGGAGATACGCAGTATTTT
TRBJ1-1	TRBV19	-	-	CASSIAGGMNTEAFF	TGTGCCAGTAGTATAGCTGGAGGGATGAACACTGAAGCTTTCTTT
TRBJ1-3	TRBV2	-	-	CASRGYSGNTIYF	TGTGCCAGCAGGGGATACTCTGGAAACACCATATATTTT
TRBJ2-2	TRBV27	TRBD1	few	CASSPDRGAGELFF	TGTGCCAGCAGTCCCGACAGGGGGGCCGGGGAGCTGTTTTTT
TRBJ2-4	TRBV6-6	TRBD1	once	CASRGTGENGQYF	TGTGCCAGCCGTGGGACAGGGGAAAACGGTCAGTACTTC
TRBJ1-5	TRBV28	-	once	CASSLYGEYSNQPQHF	TGTGCCAGCAGTTTATACGGAGAATATAGCAATCAGCCCCAGCATTTT
TRBJ1-2	TRBV18	TRBD1	-	CASSPGTVGYGYTF	TGTGCCAGCTCACCGGGGACAGTGGGGTATGGCTACACCTTC
TRBJ2-7	TRBV6-5	-	-	CASSYSRSTYEQYF	TGTGCCAGCAGTTACTCCCGATCCACCTACGAGCAGTACTTC
TRBJ1-4	TRBV6-6	-	-	CASSYTGTNNEKLFF	TGTGCCAGCAGTTATACAGGGACCAATAATGAAAAACTGTTTTTT
TRBJ2-7	TRBV7-7	-	-	CASSSGLLGEQYF	TGTGCCAGCAGCTCGGGACTCCTAGGCGAGCAGTACTTC
TRBJ2-2	TRBV11-1	-	-	CASSFIGGTGGELFF	TGTGCCAGCAGCTTTATCGGCGGCACAGGCGGGGAGCTGTTTTTT
TRBJ2-7	TRBV10-1	-	-	CASSESTSYEQYF	TGCGCCAGCAGTGAGTCCACTAGCTACGAGCAGTACTTC
TRBJ1-1	TRBV2	-	-	CASSEGTLNTEAFF	TGTGCCAGCAGTGAGGGGACCCTAAACACTGAAGCTTTCTTT
TRBJ1-3	TRBV11-2	-	-	CASSFGGEGGNTIYF	TGTGCCAGCAGCTTTGGAGGGGAAGGGGGAAACACCATATATTTT
TRBJ2-1	TRBV2	-	-	CASSEPGTVF	TGTGCCAGCAGTGAACCAGGGACGGTCTTC
TRBJ2-7	TRBV6-5	TRBD1	-	CASSGQGRTSEYF	TGTGCCAGCAGTGGACAGGGAAGAACCTCCGAGTACTTC
TRBJ2-7	TRBV18	-	-	CASSRPPGGLLRNEQYF	TGTGCCAGCTCAAGACCCCCCGGGGGCCTCCTGAGGAACGAGCAGTACTTC
TRBJ1-1	TRBV11-2	TRBD1	once	CASSYGQGAFMNTEAFF	TGTGCCAGCAGCTACGGACAGGGCGCCTTTATGAACACTGAAGCTTTCTTT
TRBJ2-7	TRBV6-6	-	-	CASSYSLGLGYEQYF	TGTGCCAGCAGTTACTCGTTAGGACTCGGCTACGAGCAGTACTTC
TRBJ2-6	TRBV19	TRBD1	-	CASSTHTPGQTSGANVLTF	TGTGCCAGTAGTACCCATACCCCGGGACAGACCTCTGGGGCCAACGTCCTGACTTTC
TRBJ1-1	TRBV11-2	-	-	CASSLAWGLKNTEAFF	TGTGCCAGCAGCTTAGCCTGGGGGCTGAAGAACACTGAAGCTTTCTTT
TRBJ1-1	TRBV5-1	TRBD1	-	CASSLDRASTEAFF	TGCGCCAGCAGCTTAGACAGGGCGAGTACTGAAGCTTTCTTT
TRBJ2-5	TRBV5-1	-	once	CASSLGTEETQYF	TGCGCCAGCAGCTTGGGGACAGAAGAGACCCAGTACTTC
TRBJ1-2	TRBV10-3	-	-	CATREVGLGYGYTF	TGTGCCACCCGAGAAGTGGGGTTAGGCTATGGCTACACCTTC
TRBJ2-1	TRBV27	TRBD1	once	CASRRKLTGGAYNEQFF	TGTGCCAGCAGGCGTAAATTGACAGGGGGCGCCTACAATGAGCAGTTCTTC
TRBJ2-5	TRBV6-6	TRBD1	-	CASSLLQGAMETQYF	TGTGCCAGCAGTTTACTACAGGGGGCGATGGAGACCCAGTACTTC
TRBJ2-3	TRBV7-9	TRBD1	-	CASSTGQVGDTQYF	TGTGCCAGCAGCACGGGACAGGTAGGAGATACGCAGTATTTT
TRBJ2-7	TRBV5-8	TRBD1	-	CASSPGTGRYEQYF	TGTGCCAGCAGCCCGGGGACAGGGCGCTACGAGCAGTACTTC
TRBJ2-5	TRBV4-3	TRBD2	-	CASSQELAGGRETQYF	TGCGCCAGCAGCCAAGAACTAGCGGGGGGCCGGGAGACCCAGTACTTC
TRBJ2-7	TRBV7-2	TRBD2	-	CASSLDVAGYEQYF	TGTGCCAGCAGCTTAGATGTAGCGGGGTACGAGCAGTACTTC
TRBJ1-3	TRBV5-1	-	-	CVWGAISGNTIYF	TGCGTCTGGGGAGCGATCTCTGGAAACACCATATATTTT
TRBJ1-5	TRBV10-3	TRBD1	-	CAISSSGGGNQPQHF	TGTGCCATCAGTTCGTCAGGGGGCGGTAATCAGCCCCAGCATTTT
TRBJ1-2	TRBV6-6	-	-	CASSYSGGQSYTF	TGTGCCAGCAGTTACTCAGGGGGGCAAAGCTACACCTTC
TRBJ1-2	TRBV21-1	-	-	CASSRAGTGGDSNYGYTF	TGTGCCAGCAGCAGAGCCGGGACAGGGGGCGATTCTAACTATGGCTACACCTTC
TRBJ2-3	TRBV6-4	-	-	CASSETPRSTDTQYF	TGTGCCAGCAGTGAAACCCCCCGGAGCACAGATACGCAGTATTTT
TRBJ1-2	TRBV7-9	TRBD1	-	CASTPGQNGYTF	TGTGCCAGTACCCCGGGACAGAATGGCTACACCTTC
TRBJ2-3	TRBV7-9	-	-	CASSLTDSRTDTQYF	TGTGCCAGCAGCTTAACGGACAGTCGAACAGATACGCAGTATTTT
TRBJ1-1	TRBV2	-	-	CASSEAGRGSEAFF	TGTGCCAGCAGTGAAGCCGGCCGGGGATCTGAAGCTTTCTTT
TRBJ1-1	TRBV7-9	-	-	CASSLGSGNTEAFF	TGTGCCAGCAGCTTAGGGTCCGGGAACACTGAAGCTTTCTTT
TRBJ1-1	TRBV5-1	-	-	CASSWRDKPGAEAFF	TGCGCCAGCAGCTGGAGGGACAAGCCCGGGGCTGAAGCTTTCTTT
TRBJ2-1	TRBV9	TRBD1	-	CASSATGGPYNEQFF	TGTGCCAGCAGCGCCACAGGGGGCCCCTACAATGAGCAGTTCTTC
TRBJ2-5	TRBV11-1	-	-	CASSSHEGRGETQYF	TGTGCCAGCAGCTCCCATGAGGGTCGGGGAGAGACCCAGTACTTC
TRBJ2-5	TRBV7-6	-	-	CASSPSWTQYF	TGTGCCAGCAGCCCCTCTTGGACCCAGTACTTC
TRBJ1-5	TRBV2	-	-	CASSDDRTVQKPQHF	TGTGCCAGCAGTGACGACCGGACAGTTCAAAAGCCCCAGCATTTT
TRBJ1-1	TRBV19	-	-	CASSIMTETEAFF	TGTGCCAGTAGTATAATGACAGAAACTGAAGCTTTCTTT
TRBJ1-1	TRBV7-3	-	-	CASSSRPGVTEAFF	TGTGCCAGCAGCTCACGTCCTGGGGTCACTGAAGCTTTCTTT
TRBJ1-5	TRBV6-5	-	-	CASSYSGSNQPQHF	TGTGCCAGCAGTTACTCAGGGAGCAATCAGCCCCAGCATTTT
TRBJ1-2	TRBV2	TRBD1	-	CASIRPTGEDYGYTF	TGTGCCAGCATCCGCCCGACAGGGGAGGACTATGGCTACACCTTC
TRBJ2-2	TRBV4-3	-	-	CASSRQGASLNTGELFF	TGCGCCAGCAGCCGACAAGGTGCTAGTCTGAACACCGGGGAGCTGTTTTTT